Following are 14 T cell receptor beta chains from one sample sequenced in a study of cytomegalovirus exposure and HLA in healthy donors. In the PCR, 60 Vbeta and 13 Jbeta primers were used. Method: immunoSEQ multiplex PCR; TCRdb's copy keeps in-frame clones and lacks some. The sample has hundreds of thousands of clones, approximately 79% seen once. Sequencing was done on a sample of PBMCs. Receptors were obtained from a man between 18 and 29 years old in good health and CMV-seronegative.

The table lists this clone with a count of one. The chain has TRBV5-1 and TRBJ1-1, with D tentatively TRBD1 (5 bases). Trimming shortened V by 3 bases and J by 7 bases, and 10 bases separated the two germline ends. This CDR3 contains 12 residues. The germline CDR1 and CDR2 sequences are SGHRS and YFSETQ. The CDR3 coding sequence is TGCGCCAGCAGCTATAGGGGAGGTGAAGCTTTCTTT. Protein product: CASSYRGGEAFF.

V usage is TRBV11-3 and J usage is TRBJ2-5, with 13 nucleotides matching TRBD2. This CDR3 has 16 amino acids. The V gene end was trimmed by 5 bases and the J gene end by 4 bases; junction bases not matched to a gene: 7. Germline values: CDR1 SGHNT, CDR2 YENEEA. This chain's CDR3 is CASSRRTSGGRETQYF. The CDR3, as DNA: TGTGCCAGCAGCCGGAGGACTAGCGGGGGTCGAGAGACCCAGTACTTC.

The chain has TRBV18 and TRBJ2-7; D perhaps matches TRBD1 (6 bases). The CDR3 sequence is 15 residues long. Per germline, CDR1 KGHSH and CDR2 LQKENI. The germline V and J ends were trimmed by 2 bases and 3 bases, with 14 bases remaining between them. CDR3 DNA sequence: TGTGCCAGCTCACCAGCTACAGGGATGATCTACGAGCAGTACTTC. The encoded protein is CASSPATGMIYEQYF.

The chain employs TRBV6-1 and TRBJ2-4; D is uncertain. Germline-derived CDR1 and CDR2 are MNHNS and SASEGT. The V end lost 6 bases, the J end lost 1 base, and 10 bases lay between the germline ends. CDR3 size: 14 residues. The CDR3 region is CASSEHVAKNIQYF. CDR3 bases: TGTGCCAGCAGCGAACATGTGGCCAAAAACATTCAGTACTTC.

This clone was detected only a few times. The V gene is TRBV28, the J gene TRBJ1-4, with 9 bases that match TRBD1. V lost 5 bases to trimming and J lost 5 bases; unmatched junction nucleotides: 3. CDR3 length equals 14 residues. Germline V lookup: CDR1 MDHEN, CDR2 SYDVKM. The CDR3 bases are TGTGCCAGCAGTACAGGGGGCCGGAATGAAAAACTGTTTTTT. It encodes CASSTGGRNEKLFF.

The CDR3 nucleotides are TGTGCCAGCAGTCCCCGGGACAGGGCGCCCAATGAGCAGTTCTTC. Amino acid sequence: CASSPRDRAPNEQFF. The genes are TRBV27 and TRBJ2-1; 9 positions agree with TRBD1. V was pared by 5 bases and J by 6 bases, with 8 bases of the junction left unmatched. CDR3 length: 15 amino acids. In germline, CDR1 is MNHEY, CDR2 SMNVEV (reference sequence).

The sample holds a few counts of this clone. This chain connects TRBV10-3 to TRBJ2-2; a possible D gene is TRBD1 (5 bases). CDR1 is ENHRY, CDR2 SYGVKD, per germline. This CDR3 contains 14 residues. Deletions cut 2 bases from V and 1 base from J, with 5 bases between. The DNA of the CDR3 is TGTGCCATCAGTGAGGGACAGAACACCGGGGAGCTGTTTTTT. Translating it yields CAISEGQNTGELFF.

V gene TRBV28 combines with J gene TRBJ1-2, with no clear D. Germline assignment: CDR1 MDHEN and CDR2 SYDVKM. Deletions cut 7 bases from V and 6 bases from J, with 12 bases between. This CDR3 spans 12 amino acids. The CDR3 region is CASTYDADGYTF. For the CDR3, the DNA is TGTGCCAGCACCTACGACGCGGATGGCTACACCTTC.

This rearrangement joins TRBV13 to TRBJ2-7; 8 bases line up with TRBD2. The CDR3 loop spans 16 amino acids. Germline V gene sequence: CDR1 PRHDT, CDR2 FYEKMQ (reference sequence). Losses at the gene ends were 0 bases for V and 6 bases for J; bases not matched to a gene: 10. CDR3 amino acids: CASSLGLEREYGEQYF. CDR3 in DNA: TGTGCCAGCAGCTTAGGCCTGGAGCGGGAGTACGGCGAGCAGTACTTC.

This clone was picked up a small number of times. This chain joins TRBV15 and TRBJ1-3, with TRBD1 identical over 7 bases. Germline assignment: CDR1 LNHNV and CDR2 YYDKDF (reference sequence). The CDR3 consists of 16 residues. J lost 0 bases, V lost 1 base, and 3 bases had no gene match. The CDR3 DNA reads TGTGCCACCAGCAGAGCCGGGACAGCCTCTGGAAACACCATATATTTT. It translates to CATSRAGTASGNTIYF.

This clone is a singleton in its sample. This sequence joins TRBV7-9 and TRBJ1-2; the match to TRBD1 covers 12 bases. The CDR3 contains 15 residues. V shed 1 base, J shed 8 bases, and the junction held 5 bases outside the gene matches. Per the germline V gene, CDR1 is SEHNR and CDR2 is FQNEAQ (reference sequence). The CDR3 nucleotides read TGTGCCAGCAGCTTAGGGGACAGGGGGCGCGTAGGCTACACCTTC. Translation: CASSLGDRGRVGYTF.

This clone has just one count. The CDR3: CASSSLTGAYEQYF. For the CDR3, the DNA is TGTGCCAGCAGCTCTTTGACAGGTGCCTACGAGCAGTACTTC. This chain connects TRBV7-8 to TRBJ2-7; D might be TRBD1 (6 bases). CDR3 length: 14 residues. Germline CDR1 SGHVS, CDR2 FQNEAQ. V lost 4 bases, J lost 2 bases, and 12 bases lay in between.

A note on this clone: This CDR3 is also generated by other DNA sequences in the sample. The chain combines TRBV28 with TRBJ1-4, with 8 positions matching TRBD1. V trimming: 3 bases; J trimming: 8 bases; junction bases outside the gene matches: 5. The germline CDR1 and CDR2 sequences are MDHEN and SYDVKM. The CDR3 extends over 14 amino acids. CDR3 bases: TGTGCCAGCAGTTTTACAGGGGGTAGGGAAAAACTGTTTTTT. It yields the protein CASSFTGGREKLFF.

This rearrangement joins TRBV29-1 to TRBJ2-5; D possibly corresponds to TRBD1 (5 bases). V lost 1 base to trimming and J lost 5 bases, with 8 bases between them. Germline CDR1 and CDR2: SQVTM and ANQGSEA. The CDR3 is 12 amino acids. For the CDR3, the DNA is TGCAGCGTTGAAGGCCCAGGGGAGACCCAGTACTTC. Encoded protein: CSVEGPGETQYF.